The rows below give T cell receptor beta chains drawn from one sample of a study of T cell changes during pregnancy in multiple sclerosis. Produced via immunoSEQ multiplex PCR; TCRdb's table is partial and in-frame only. Of some 80,000 clones in the sample, about 95% are singletons; the top ten hold 0.85% to 1.2%. Sequenced material: peripheral blood, taken in the second trimester of pregnancy. Receptors originate from a female donor with multiple sclerosis, enrolled in a pregnancy study. CDR3s include the opening cysteine and the closing phenylalanine or tryptophan. The D gene is left open where the match is weak. Some rows mark clone size as missing; the rest say once, few, many or name a class of expanded clone.

j_call,d_call,clone_size,v_call,cdr3_aa,cdr3_nt
TRBJ2-7,NA,NA,TRBV5-1,CASSTGRGTYEQYF,TGCGCCAGCAGCACGGGACGGGGGACCTACGAGCAGTACTTC
TRBJ2-7,NA,NA,TRBV15,CATSRIIGGASSYEQYF,TGTGCCACCAGCAGAATAATTGGTGGCGCTAGCTCCTACGAGCAGTACTTC
TRBJ2-1,NA,NA,TRBV7-3,CASSLDKSSYNEQFF,TGTGCCAGCAGCTTAGACAAGAGCTCCTACAATGAGCAGTTCTTC
TRBJ1-1,NA,NA,TRBV27,CASSPRQGGTEAFF,TGTGCCAGCAGTCCCCGGCAGGGAGGCACTGAAGCTTTCTTT
TRBJ2-1,TRBD2,NA,TRBV14,CASSQGLANYNEQFF,TGTGCCAGCAGCCAGGGACTAGCGAACTACAATGAGCAGTTCTTC
TRBJ2-1,NA,once,TRBV7-2,CASSKTVNNEQFF,TGTGCCAGCAGCAAAACTGTCAACAATGAGCAGTTCTTC
TRBJ2-1,NA,once,TRBV7-9,CAASEVYNEQFF,TGTGCCGCCTCGGAGGTATACAATGAGCAGTTCTTC
TRBJ2-7,TRBD2,NA,TRBV19,CASSIISGRDLDEQYF,TGTGCCAGTAGTATCATTAGCGGGAGGGACCTAGACGAGCAGTACTTC
TRBJ2-7,NA,once,TRBV2,CASSGGGYEQYF,TGTGCCAGCAGTGGAGGCGGCTACGAGCAGTACTTC
TRBJ1-2,TRBD1,NA,TRBV7-2,CASSKTGTANYGYTF,TGTGCCAGCAGCAAAACCGGGACAGCTAACTATGGCTACACCTTC
TRBJ1-3,TRBD1,NA,TRBV27,CASSLSPTGGVNTIYF,TGTGCCAGCAGTTTATCCCCCACAGGGGGAGTAAACACCATATATTTT
TRBJ1-5,NA,NA,TRBV15,CATSNWDTSNQPQHF,TGTGCCACCAGCAATTGGGACACCAGCAATCAGCCCCAGCATTTT
TRBJ2-7,TRBD2,NA,TRBV5-5,CASSLGLAASSYEQYF,TGTGCCAGCAGCCTAGGACTAGCGGCGAGCTCCTACGAGCAGTACTTC
TRBJ2-2,NA,NA,TRBV6-1,CASLTGELFF,TGTGCCAGCCTAACCGGGGAGCTGTTTTTT
TRBJ2-1,TRBD2,once,TRBV27,CASSRTSGSRLSYNEQFF,TGTGCCAGTTCTCGTACTAGCGGGAGCCGGCTTTCCTACAATGAGCAGTTCTTC
TRBJ2-1,TRBD2,NA,TRBV25-1,CASSAGLAGEFF,TGTGCCAGCAGTGCGGGACTAGCGGGGGAGTTCTTC
TRBJ2-2,TRBD2,NA,TRBV11-2,CASRPTGLAGFIGELFF,TGTGCCAGCAGACCTACCGGACTAGCGGGATTTATCGGGGAGCTGTTTTTT
TRBJ1-1,NA,NA,TRBV19,CASRRTGQLPEAFF,TGTGCCAGTAGGCGCACAGGACAGCTTCCTGAAGCTTTCTTT
TRBJ2-7,TRBD1,NA,TRBV5-3,CARSRQGNGDEQYF,TGTGCCAGAAGCAGACAGGGCAATGGGGACGAGCAGTACTTC
TRBJ1-5,TRBD1,NA,TRBV18,CASSLNNRGRNQPQHF,TGTGCCAGCTCACTTAACAACAGGGGGCGAAATCAGCCCCAGCATTTT
TRBJ2-1,NA,NA,TRBV27,CASKNPWGDFGGNEQFF,TGTGCCAGCAAGAATCCGTGGGGAGATTTCGGAGGCAATGAGCAGTTCTTC
TRBJ1-1,TRBD1,NA,TRBV6-1,CASSLTGTGGTEAFF,TGTGCCAGCAGTTTAACCGGGACAGGGGGCACTGAAGCTTTCTTT
TRBJ1-5,TRBD1,NA,TRBV4-3,CASSQGTGGNQPQHF,TGCGCCAGCAGCCAAGGGACAGGGGGCAATCAGCCCCAGCATTTT
TRBJ2-1,NA,NA,TRBV6-6,CASRSGTTKYNEQFF,TGTGCCAGCCGTTCTGGGACAACCAAATACAATGAGCAGTTCTTC
TRBJ1-5,NA,NA,TRBV28,CASSLLLQGAQPQHF,TGTGCCAGCAGTTTGTTGCTACAGGGTGCTCAGCCCCAGCATTTT
TRBJ1-5,TRBD1,NA,TRBV5-5,CASSTAGGSSNQPQHF,TGTGCCAGCAGCACGGCAGGGGGGTCCAGCAATCAGCCCCAGCATTTT
TRBJ2-7,TRBD2,NA,TRBV29-1,CSVVLAGIVYEQYF,TGCAGCGTTGTCCTAGCGGGTATCGTCTACGAGCAGTACTTC
TRBJ1-2,NA,NA,TRBV21-1,CASSKMGDNLFYGYTF,TGTGCCAGCAGCAAAATGGGGGACAATTTGTTTTATGGCTACACCTTC
TRBJ1-2,NA,NA,TRBV14,CASSPRQGSYGYTF,TGTGCCAGCAGCCCCCGCCAGGGGAGCTATGGCTACACCTTC
TRBJ1-4,TRBD1,NA,TRBV27,CASRRGQGAYKLFF,TGTGCCAGCAGGCGGGGACAGGGGGCGTATAAACTGTTTTTT
TRBJ1-1,NA,NA,TRBV27,CASRSTTGTEAFF,TGTGCCAGCAGAAGTACTACAGGGACTGAAGCTTTCTTT
TRBJ2-2,NA,NA,TRBV7-2,CASSLSGTDLGGELFF,TGTGCCAGCAGCTTAAGCGGCACAGACCTCGGTGGGGAGCTGTTTTTT
TRBJ2-2,TRBD1,NA,TRBV5-4,CASSSTGPGELFF,TGTGCCAGCAGCTCGACAGGGCCCGGGGAGCTGTTTTTT
TRBJ1-2,NA,NA,TRBV6-1,CASSEMTGVFNYGYTF,TGTGCCAGCAGTGAAATGACAGGAGTATTTAACTATGGCTACACCTTC
TRBJ2-7,TRBD2,NA,TRBV9,CASSHPVNWTSGRFSYEQYF,TGTGCCAGCAGCCATCCCGTCAATTGGACTAGCGGGAGATTTTCCTACGAGCAGTACTTC
TRBJ2-7,TRBD1,NA,TRBV27,CASSLQGAYEQYF,TGTGCCAGCAGTTTACAGGGGGCTTACGAGCAGTACTTC
TRBJ1-2,NA,NA,TRBV27,CASSLRGSYGYTF,TGTGCCAGCAGTTTGAGGGGGTCCTATGGCTACACCTTC
TRBJ1-3,NA,few,TRBV30,CAWSVLSGTRDTIYF,TGTGCCTGGAGTGTACTTTCGGGGACACGAGACACCATATATTTT
TRBJ1-3,NA,NA,TRBV7-2,CASSPTQGPGNTIYF,TGTGCCAGCAGCCCTACCCAGGGTCCTGGAAACACCATATATTTT
TRBJ2-2,TRBD1,NA,TRBV29-1,CSVDPQGARTGELFF,TGCAGCGTTGATCCCCAGGGGGCAAGGACCGGGGAGCTGTTTTTT
TRBJ1-5,NA,NA,TRBV19,CASSTTGPSNQPQHF,TGTGCCAGTAGTACAACTGGGCCATCAAATCAGCCCCAGCATTTT
TRBJ2-3,NA,NA,TRBV4-2,CASSQASPDTQYF,TGTGCCAGCAGCCAAGCTTCCCCAGATACGCAGTATTTT
TRBJ2-1,TRBD1,NA,TRBV19,CASSSWDRDYNEQFF,TGTGCCAGTAGTTCCTGGGACAGGGACTACAATGAGCAGTTCTTC
TRBJ2-7,TRBD2,few,TRBV5-4,CASSASGGRTAYEQYF,TGTGCCAGCAGCGCGTCCGGCGGGAGGACGGCCTACGAGCAGTACTTC
TRBJ1-2,NA,NA,TRBV4-2,CASSQGTSYGYTF,TGTGCCAGCAGCCAAGGAACAAGTTATGGCTACACCTTC
TRBJ1-1,TRBD1,NA,TRBV5-1,CASSPGQGYYTEAFF,TGCGCCAGCAGCCCCGGACAGGGTTACTACACTGAAGCTTTCTTT
TRBJ2-2,TRBD1,once,TRBV6-1,CASSDRQGHGELFF,TGTGCCAGCAGTGACAGACAGGGGCACGGGGAGCTGTTTTTT
TRBJ1-2,TRBD1,NA,TRBV9,CASSPGQGPGYTF,TGTGCCAGCAGCCCCGGACAGGGCCCTGGCTACACCTTC
TRBJ1-5,NA,NA,TRBV6-1,CASSAWGQGDQPQHF,TGTGCCAGCAGCGCCTGGGGGCAAGGGGATCAGCCCCAGCATTTT
TRBJ1-3,NA,NA,TRBV5-6,CASSLIRDGNTIYF,TGTGCCAGCAGCTTGATCCGGGATGGAAACACCATATATTTT
TRBJ1-1,NA,NA,TRBV7-2,CASSPGGGFMNTEAFF,TGTGCCAGCAGCCCAGGTGGGGGGTTCATGAACACTGAAGCTTTCTTT
TRBJ1-4,NA,NA,TRBV30,CAWRIGGKLFF,TGTGCCTGGAGGATCGGGGGAAAACTGTTTTTT
TRBJ1-1,TRBD1,NA,TRBV19,CASSPWTGGAGTEAFF,TGTGCCAGTAGTCCATGGACAGGGGGCGCGGGCACTGAAGCTTTCTTT